A selection of T cell receptor beta chains follows, all from one sample in a study of T cells after posttransplantation cyclophosphamide. Profiling relied on immunoSEQ multiplex PCR, and the TCRdb table lists in-frame clones only, not all of them. Among 11,000 or so clones, roughly 95% were seen once, and the ten largest hold nearly 0.3%. Sequenced material: naive CD8+ T cells sorted from PBMCs. The receptors were sampled from a man aged 25-45 years in good health and a related stem cell transplant donor. CDR3s include the opening cysteine and the closing phenylalanine or tryptophan. The order of the fields is J gene, D gene, V gene, clone size, CDR3 protein, CDR3 DNA. The D gene is left open where the match is weak. Clone size is shown for a subset of rows, as once, few, many or a class of expanded clone.

>TRBJ2-2|-|TRBV6-5|-
CASSLLNTGELFF
TGTGCCAGCAGCCTCCTTAACACCGGGGAGCTGTTTTTT
>TRBJ2-1|TRBD2|TRBV5-1|-
CASSLGTSGVHNEQFF
TGCGCCAGCAGCTTGGGGACTAGCGGGGTCCACAATGAGCAGTTCTTC
>TRBJ1-2|TRBD1|TRBV5-1|-
CASSSDGTGAYGYTF
TGCGCCAGCAGCTCGGATGGGACAGGGGCCTATGGCTACACCTTC
>TRBJ2-7|TRBD1|TRBV5-1|-
CASSLRPDRVYEQYF
TGCGCCAGCAGCCTGAGACCGGACAGGGTCTACGAGCAGTACTTC
>TRBJ2-4|TRBD1|TRBV7-6|-
CASSPSPGQGAVNIQYF
TGTGCCAGCAGCCCATCTCCGGGACAGGGGGCCGTAAACATTCAGTACTTC
>TRBJ1-5|-|TRBV5-8|-
CASSPRTLSNQPQHF
TGTGCCAGCAGCCCTCGGACACTCTCGAATCAGCCCCAGCATTTT
>TRBJ2-7|TRBD1|TRBV7-9|-
CASSSPNPDRGSYEQYF
TGTGCCAGCAGCTCACCCAACCCGGACAGGGGATCCTACGAGCAGTACTTC
>TRBJ2-1|TRBD1|TRBV4-1|-
CASSYRTGSSYNEQFF
TGCGCCAGCAGCTATCGGACAGGGAGCTCCTACAATGAGCAGTTCTTC
>TRBJ2-3|-|TRBV7-9|-
CASSPPRQDYTDTQYF
TGTGCCAGCAGCCCGCCGCGACAGGATTACACAGATACGCAGTATTTT
>TRBJ2-7|TRBD1|TRBV14|once
CASSPRTGYHEQYF
TGTGCCAGCAGCCCCCGGACAGGGTACCACGAGCAGTACTTC
>TRBJ2-5|-|TRBV7-3|-
CASSQGGGQETQYF
TGTGCCAGCAGCCAAGGGGGGGGCCAAGAGACCCAGTACTTC
>TRBJ1-4|TRBD1|TRBV27|few
CASSGTGLNEKLFF
TGTGCCAGCAGCGGGACAGGCCTTAATGAAAAACTGTTTTTT
>TRBJ2-3|TRBD1|TRBV5-1|-
CASSPGQGTDTQYF
TGCGCCAGCAGCCCCGGACAGGGAACAGATACGCAGTATTTT
>TRBJ1-5|-|TRBV4-1|-
CASSQEGRGGNQPQHF
TGCGCCAGCAGCCAAGAGGGGCGGGGGGGCAATCAGCCCCAGCATTTT
>TRBJ2-2|TRBD2|TRBV29-1|-
CSVEDPSGGPNTGELFF
TGCAGCGTTGAAGACCCTAGCGGGGGGCCGAACACCGGGGAGCTGTTTTTT
>TRBJ2-3|TRBD1|TRBV7-9|-
CASSPRDRTDTQYF
TGTGCCAGCAGCCCCCGGGACAGGACAGATACGCAGTATTTT
>TRBJ1-1|-|TRBV4-3|-
CASSQVITGNTEAFF
TGCGCCAGCAGCCAAGTTATCACCGGGAACACTGAAGCTTTCTTT
>TRBJ2-7|-|TRBV9|-
CASSAGQSYEQYF
TGTGCCAGCAGCGCAGGGCAATCCTACGAGCAGTACTTC